The sequence of this T cell receptor beta chain was determined in a study of OX40 agonist ivuxolimab in advanced cancers. Study-wide results and limits: With doses of 0.1 to 3.0 mg/kg, CD4+ and CD8+ blood T cells had undergone clonal expansion by week 6.

About this clone: Its antigen remains unknown. The sample has other DNA sequences that encode this CDR3 too.

The CDR3 contains 16 residues. Unmatched junction bases numbered 1, after V lost 1 base and J lost 2 bases. Germline V gene sequence: CDR1 KGHSH, CDR2 LQKENI. TCRdb's copy holds only in-frame clones and misses some; the assay was immunoSEQ multiplex PCR. The sample carries tens of thousands of clones, about 85% recorded once. This receptor was obtained from an adult with an advanced solid tumor such as melanoma, head and neck, liver or kidney cancer. The gene calls are TRBV18 and TRBJ2-2; 10 bases are shared with TRBD2. Material: CD4+ or CD8+ T cells sorted from blood, obtained in a trial of the OX40 agonist ivuxolimab. The DNA for the CDR3 is TGTGCCAGCTCACCACGGACTAGCGGAAACACCGGGGAGCTGTTTTTT. This gives the protein CASSPRTSGNTGELFF.